Sequencing of this T cell receptor (beta chain) was carried out in a study of CD8 T cells in ankylosing spondylitis. MiXCR, applied by TCRdb to the 5' RACE reads, yields one record per CDR3 protein. The sample includes 700,000 to 850,000 distinct CDR3 sequences, about an eighth seen only once; the top ten take about 0.49%. Details on this clonotype: Its specificity is not known.

Regarding the study as a whole: There was a TCR beta motif, made of eight highly homologous variants, that appeared characteristic of ankylosing spondylitis blood.

There are 15 residues in the CDR3. Germline V gene lookup returns CDR1 DFQATT and CDR2 SNEGSKA (reference sequence). With V trimmed by 3 bases and J by 6 bases, 10 bases remained unmatched. The source of this sequence is a male donor with ankylosing spondylitis. This chain uses TRBV20-1 with TRBJ2-3, with TRBD2 matching over 9 bases. Sequencing input: blood, either unsorted or a sorted T cell fraction (not recorded which). The DNA for the CDR3 is TGCAGTGCTAGTGATCGGCGGGAGGGAGCGGATACGCAGTATTTT. It specifies CSASDRREGADTQYF.